This TCR beta chain was captured in a study of blood T cell repertoires in COVID-19. Across the study: PBMCs, B-cell-depleted T cells, or T cells were the source of the cDNA or gDNA that made up the material.

As handled by the study authors: Reference gene primer amplification yielded estimated nucleated cell counts. Repertoires were generated with immunoSEQ multiplex PCR, while TCRdb's copy carries only in-frame clones and drops some. The D gene and trimming were derived from the DNA, and the V and J assignments and clone size from that table. The table lists fewer than 130,000 clones, approximately 79% of them singletons. CDR3 length equals 15 residues. CDR1 is SGHAT and CDR2 is FQNNGV in the germline V gene. V was pared by 6 bases and J by 4 bases, with 9 bases of the junction left unmatched. Sequencing was done on a sample of peripheral blood. This TCR was sampled from a man aged 65 to 85 with active or convalescent COVID-19. The chain links TRBV11-2 to TRBJ1-2; 9 nucleotides agree with TRBD1. The CDR3 loop reads CASSKSLTGGYGYTF. The DNA of the CDR3 is TGTGCCAGCAGTAAATCTTTGACAGGGGGCTATGGCTACACCTTC.